This T cell receptor (beta chain) was retrieved from a study of OX40 agonist ivuxolimab in advanced cancers. Study background: With a range of roughly 20 to 80, age averaged about 59 years, and around 83% were male. General study findings and limits: Clonal expansion by week 6 occurred in CD4+ and CD8+ blood T cells (at 0.1 to 3.0 mg/kg). Some nonresponders likewise displayed low normalized T-cell clonal expansion. Researchers report that CD8+ T cells had, on average, more expanded clones than CD4+.

Produced via immunoSEQ multiplex PCR; TCRdb's table is partial and in-frame only. Here the sample spans 30,000 to 40,000 clones, approximately 89% being singletons. Comment on this clone: Antigen specificity is unknown.

CDR3 length equals 16 residues. Germline V lookup: CDR1 SGHTA, CDR2 FQGNSA. V was trimmed by 5 bases and J by 8 bases, leaving 22 bases between them. The TCR sequence derives from an adult with an advanced solid tumor such as melanoma, head and neck, liver or kidney cancer. The specimen was CD4+ or CD8+ T cells sorted from blood, collected in a trial of the OX40 agonist ivuxolimab. The chain couples TRBV7-2 to TRBJ2-1; tentative D call: TRBD1 (5 bases). CDR3 in amino acids: CASSLERSSRVYEQFF. The CDR3 DNA is TGTGCCAGCAGCCTAGAAAGGTCGAGCAGGGTCTATGAGCAGTTCTTC.